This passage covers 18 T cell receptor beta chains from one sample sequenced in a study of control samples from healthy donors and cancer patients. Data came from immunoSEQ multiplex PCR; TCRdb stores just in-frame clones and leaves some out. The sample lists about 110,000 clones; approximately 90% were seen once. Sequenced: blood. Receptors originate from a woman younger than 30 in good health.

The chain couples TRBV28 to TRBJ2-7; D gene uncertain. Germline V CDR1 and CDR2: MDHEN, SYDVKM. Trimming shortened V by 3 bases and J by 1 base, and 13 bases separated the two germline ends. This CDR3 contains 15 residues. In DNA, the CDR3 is TGTGCCAGCAGTTTTTCTAGGGCGGTTTCCTACGAGCAGTACTTC. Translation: CASSFSRAVSYEQYF.

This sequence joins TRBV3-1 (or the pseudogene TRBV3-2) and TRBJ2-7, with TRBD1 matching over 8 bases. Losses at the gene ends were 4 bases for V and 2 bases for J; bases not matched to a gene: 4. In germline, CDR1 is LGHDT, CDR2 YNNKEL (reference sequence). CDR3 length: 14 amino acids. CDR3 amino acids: CASSRGQGTYEQYF. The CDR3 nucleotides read TGTGCCAGCAGCCGCGGACAGGGAACCTACGAGCAGTACTTC.

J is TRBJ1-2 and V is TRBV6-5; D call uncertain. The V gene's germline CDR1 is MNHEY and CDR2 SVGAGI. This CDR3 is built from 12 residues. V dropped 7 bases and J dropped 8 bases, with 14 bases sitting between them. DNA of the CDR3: TGTGCCAGCACCCAGAAGGGTGTCGGCTACACCTTC. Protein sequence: CASTQKGVGYTF.

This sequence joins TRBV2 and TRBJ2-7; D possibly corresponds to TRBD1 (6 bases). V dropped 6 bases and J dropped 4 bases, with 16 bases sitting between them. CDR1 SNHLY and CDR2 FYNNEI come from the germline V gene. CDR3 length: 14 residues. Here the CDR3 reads CASRKTGSPYEQYF. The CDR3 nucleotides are TGTGCCAGCAGAAAAACAGGGTCTCCTTACGAGCAGTACTTC.

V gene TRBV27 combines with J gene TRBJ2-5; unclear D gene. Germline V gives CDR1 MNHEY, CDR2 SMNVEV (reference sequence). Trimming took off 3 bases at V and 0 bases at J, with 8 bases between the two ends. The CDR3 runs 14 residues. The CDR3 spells CASSLDLYQETQYF. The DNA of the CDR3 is TGTGCCAGCAGTTTGGACCTGTACCAAGAGACCCAGTACTTC.

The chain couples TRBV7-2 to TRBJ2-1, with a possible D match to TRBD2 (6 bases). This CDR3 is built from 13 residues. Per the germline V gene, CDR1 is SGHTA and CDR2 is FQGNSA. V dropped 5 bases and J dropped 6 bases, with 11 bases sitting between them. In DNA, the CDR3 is TGTGCCAGCAGCCAACAGCGGGTCAATGAGCAGTTCTTC. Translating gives CASSQQRVNEQFF.

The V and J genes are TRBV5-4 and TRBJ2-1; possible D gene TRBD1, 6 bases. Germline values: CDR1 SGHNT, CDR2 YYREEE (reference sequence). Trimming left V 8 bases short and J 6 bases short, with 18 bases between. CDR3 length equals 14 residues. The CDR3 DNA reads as TGTGCCAGTACACGGGACAACACACCCAATGAGCAGTTCTTC. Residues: CASTRDNTPNEQFF.

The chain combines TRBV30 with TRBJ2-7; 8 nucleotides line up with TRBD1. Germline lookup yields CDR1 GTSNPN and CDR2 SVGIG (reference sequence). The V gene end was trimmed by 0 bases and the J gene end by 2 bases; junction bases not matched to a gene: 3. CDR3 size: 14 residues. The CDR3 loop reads CAWSVQGGPYEQYF. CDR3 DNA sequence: TGTGCCTGGAGTGTACAGGGGGGCCCCTACGAGCAGTACTTC.

The CDR3 DNA follows: TGTGCCAGCAGCGAAGGCGTTCAGGGCACCGGGGAGCTGTTTTTT. Translation gives CASSEGVQGTGELFF. The V gene is TRBV7-3, the J gene TRBJ2-2; D perhaps matches TRBD1 (5 bases). The CDR3 is made up of 15 amino acids. V was pared by 5 bases and J by 4 bases, with 14 bases between. Germline V gene sequence: CDR1 SGHTA, CDR2 FQGTGA.

The CDR3 loop is CASSLRTSPNEQFF. DNA of the CDR3: TGTGCCAGCAGCTTAAGGACTAGCCCGAATGAGCAGTTCTTC. The chain couples TRBV7-2 to TRBJ2-1; 8 nucleotides agree with TRBD2. With V trimmed by 2 bases and J by 7 bases, 4 bases remained unmatched. The CDR3 sequence is 14 residues long. Germline CDR1 is SGHTA and CDR2 is FQGNSA.

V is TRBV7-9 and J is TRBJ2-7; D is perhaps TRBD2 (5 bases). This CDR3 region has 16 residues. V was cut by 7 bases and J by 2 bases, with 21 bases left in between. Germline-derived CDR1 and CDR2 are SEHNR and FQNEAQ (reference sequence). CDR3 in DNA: TGTGCCAGCAATGCGATTGCGCCGGGGATCCCCTACGAGCAGTACTTC. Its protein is CASNAIAPGIPYEQYF. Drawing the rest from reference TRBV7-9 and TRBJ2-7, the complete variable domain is DTGVSQNPRHKITKRGQNVTFRCDPISEHNRLYWYRQTLGQGPEFLTYFQNEAQLEKSRLLSDRFSAERPKGSFSTLEIQRTEQGDSAMYLCASNAIAPGIPYEQYFGPGTRLTVT.

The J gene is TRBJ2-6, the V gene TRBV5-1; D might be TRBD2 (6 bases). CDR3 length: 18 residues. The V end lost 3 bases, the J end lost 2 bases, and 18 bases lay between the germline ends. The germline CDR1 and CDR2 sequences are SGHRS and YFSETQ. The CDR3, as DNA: TGCGCCAGCAGCTACTCAGGGAGGCCAAGTACTGGGGCCAACGTCCTGACTTTC. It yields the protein CASSYSGRPSTGANVLTF.

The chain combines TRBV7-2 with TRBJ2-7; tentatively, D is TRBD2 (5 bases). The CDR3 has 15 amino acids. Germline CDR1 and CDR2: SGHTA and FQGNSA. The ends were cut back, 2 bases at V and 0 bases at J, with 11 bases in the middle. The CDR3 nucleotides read TGTGCCAGCAGCTTAAGCGGCGGAGGCTCCTACGAGCAGTACTTC. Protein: CASSLSGGGSYEQYF.

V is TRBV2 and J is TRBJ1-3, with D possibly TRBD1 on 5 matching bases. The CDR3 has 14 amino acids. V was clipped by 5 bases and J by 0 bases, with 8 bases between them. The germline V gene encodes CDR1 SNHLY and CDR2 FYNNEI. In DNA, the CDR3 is TGTGCCAGCAGTTTTACAGGCTCTGGAAACACCATATATTTT. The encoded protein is CASSFTGSGNTIYF.

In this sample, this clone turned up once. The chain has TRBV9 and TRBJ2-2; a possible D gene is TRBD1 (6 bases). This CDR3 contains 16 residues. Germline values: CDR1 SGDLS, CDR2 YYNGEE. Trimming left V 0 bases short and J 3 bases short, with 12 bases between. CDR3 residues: CASSVGRQAYTGELFF. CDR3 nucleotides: TGTGCCAGCAGCGTAGGTCGACAGGCTTACACCGGGGAGCTGTTTTTT.

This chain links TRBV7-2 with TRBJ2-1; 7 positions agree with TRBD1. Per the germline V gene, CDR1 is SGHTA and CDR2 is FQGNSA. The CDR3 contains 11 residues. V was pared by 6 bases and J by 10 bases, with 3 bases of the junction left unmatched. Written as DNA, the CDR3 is TGTGCCAGCAGAAGGGGGCTCGAGCAGTTCTTC. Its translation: CASRRGLEQFF.

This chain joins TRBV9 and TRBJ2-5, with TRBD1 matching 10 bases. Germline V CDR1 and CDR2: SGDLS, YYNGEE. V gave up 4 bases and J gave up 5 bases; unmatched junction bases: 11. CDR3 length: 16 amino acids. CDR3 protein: CASSSSPTGGRETQYF. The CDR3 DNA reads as TGTGCCAGCAGCTCATCCCCGACAGGGGGCCGTGAGACCCAGTACTTC.

The CDR3 loop reads CASSQEGVLAGVYEQFF. The CDR3 DNA follows: TGCGCCAGCAGCCAAGAGGGGGTCTTGGCGGGAGTATATGAGCAGTTCTTC. The V call is TRBV4-1, the J call TRBJ2-1; 7 nucleotides align to TRBD2. This CDR3 is 17 amino acids long. Germline CDR1 reads MGHRA; CDR2 reads YSYEKL. The J segment lost 8 bases and the V segment lost 0 bases, leaving 13 bases of the junction unmatched.